Presented here are 20 T cell receptor beta chains from one specimen sequenced in a study of Graves' ophthalmopathy and Graves' hyperthyroidism. Investigators amplified TCR beta CDR3 regions from RNA transcripts. In the first round, RT-PCR was carried out with HTBI primers, and a multiplex PCR formed the second round. Each CDR3 protein is one row after TCRdb ran MiXCR on the multiplex PCR reads. The table includes hundreds of thousands of distinct CDR3 sequences, roughly an eighth detected once. The sequenced sample was blood. These receptors all come from a woman in her 30s with Graves' ophthalmopathy.

At least ten counts were recorded for this clonotype. The V and J genes are TRBV6-1 and TRBJ1-1, with 8 bases lining up with TRBD1. In germline, CDR1 is MNHNS, CDR2 SASEGT. CDR3 length: 11 amino acids. J lost 7 bases, V lost 8 bases, and 3 bases had no gene match. The CDR3 protein is CASWGTGEAFF. Here the CDR3 DNA reads TGTGCCAGCTGGGGGACAGGTGAAGCTTTCTTT.

This clonotype showed up many times. The chain couples TRBV30 to TRBJ2-7; no definite D call. The CDR3 has 11 residues. V lost 2 bases, J lost 5 bases, and 7 bases lay in between. CDR1 and CDR2 from the germline V gene are GTSNPN and SVGIG (reference sequence). Here the CDR3 reads CAWSKVHEQYF. CDR3 nucleotides: TGTGCCTGGAGTAAGGTTCACGAGCAGTACTTC. Full variable domain (remainder filled in from reference TRBV30 and TRBJ2-7): SQTIHQWPATLVQPVGSPLSLECTVEGTSNPNLYWYRQAAGRGLQLLFYSVGIGQISSEVPQNLSASRPQDRQFILSSKKLLLSDSGFYLCAWSKVHEQYFGPGTRLTVT.

This clonotype occurred many times. The genes are TRBV12-3 or TRBV12-4 and TRBJ2-7; 9 nucleotides match TRBD2. The CDR3 extends over 11 amino acids. Unmatched junction bases numbered 1, after V lost 6 bases and J lost 7 bases. CDR3 sequence (DNA): TGTGCCAGCAGCACTAGCGGGGAGCAGTACTTC. It yields the protein CASSTSGEQYF.

This clonotype was seen repeatedly, ten times or more. V gene TRBV6-1 combines with J gene TRBJ1-1; 7 nucleotides align to TRBD1. The CDR3 has 16 amino acids. CDR1 is MNHNS and CDR2 is SASEGT in the germline V gene. The V gene end was trimmed by 1 base and the J gene end by 1 base; junction bases not matched to a gene: 6. The CDR3 loop is CASSEVIGTANTEAFF. The CDR3, as DNA: TGTGCCAGCAGTGAAGTAATAGGGACAGCGAACACTGAAGCTTTCTTT.

In this sample, this clonotype turned up many times. J is TRBJ1-5 and V is TRBV28; D might be TRBD1 (5 bases). There are 16 residues in the CDR3. V gave up 3 bases and J gave up 2 bases, with 14 bases separating them. Germline CDR1 is MDHEN and CDR2 is SYDVKM. CDR3 sequence reads: CASSLVTGGGNQPQHF. CDR3 DNA sequence: TGTGCCAGCAGTTTGGTTACGGGGGGGGGCAATCAGCCCCAGCATTTT.

This clonotype was detected a few times. V gene TRBV5-1 combines with J gene TRBJ2-2; 8 nucleotides line up with TRBD1. Germline V gene sequence: CDR1 SGHRS, CDR2 YFSETQ. The CDR3 is made up of 18 amino acids. The ends lost 4 bases at V and 0 bases at J; junction bases unmatched: 11. CDR3: CASSLKDRASSNTGELFF. DNA for the CDR3: TGCGCCAGCAGCCTAAAGGACAGGGCGAGTTCGAACACCGGGGAGCTGTTTTTT.

Ten or more counts support this clonotype. V usage is TRBV5-1 and J usage is TRBJ2-5; D is perhaps TRBD1 or TRBD2 (5 bases each). The CDR3 loop spans 14 amino acids. Germline V lookup: CDR1 SGHRS, CDR2 YFSETQ. Trimming cost V 3 bases and J 1 base, with 10 bases left between them. CDR3 coding DNA: TGCGCCAGCAGCTCGGGGCAATTCCAAGAGACCCAGTACTTC. Protein sequence: CASSSGQFQETQYF.

Turning to this clonotype: Given the absence of the conserved phenylalanine or tryptophan at the CDR3 end, a read error is likely. J is TRBJ1-2 and V is TRBV28, with no clear D. Looked up from germline, CDR1 is MDHEN and CDR2 is SYDVKM. This CDR3 contains 14 residues. V was cut by 6 bases and J by 4 bases, with 15 bases left in between. The CDR3 sequence is CASSYSLLFYGYTV. In nucleotides, the CDR3 is TGTGCCAGCAGCTACAGCCTACTTTTCTATGGCTACACCGTC.

This clonotype was observed many times. CDR3 region: CASSPRTGQNTGELFF. The DNA for the CDR3 is TGTGCCAGTAGTCCGCGGACAGGGCAGAACACCGGGGAGCTGTTTTTT. The chain links TRBV19 to TRBJ2-2, with TRBD1 matching 8 bases. Losses at the gene ends were 5 bases for V and 1 base for J; bases not matched to a gene: 6. In germline, CDR1 is LNHDA, CDR2 SQIVND (reference sequence). The CDR3 extends over 16 amino acids.

This clonotype showed up many times. The chain employs TRBV5-1 and TRBJ2-2; TRBD2 matches at 9 bases. The CDR3 has 18 amino acids. Germline V gives CDR1 SGHRS, CDR2 YFSETQ. With V trimmed by 3 bases and J by 1 base, 10 bases remained unmatched. The DNA of the CDR3 is TGCGCCAGCAGCTCAGGAGCGAGCGGGAGGCGGAACACCGGGGAGCTGTTTTTT. Translating gives CASSSGASGRRNTGELFF.

The chain recombines TRBV28 with TRBJ1-2; D gene uncertain. The V gene lost 6 bases and the J gene lost 4 bases, with 15 bases spanning the gap. This CDR3 spans 14 amino acids. CDR1 and CDR2 (germline): MDHEN, SYDVKM. CDR3 in DNA: TGTGCCAGCAGATTCTCAGATTCAGGCTATGGCTACACCTTC. This sequence encodes CASRFSDSGYGYTF.

This clonotype has ten or more counts. CDR3 residues: CASNPGANVLTF. CDR3 in DNA: TGTGCCAGCAATCCGGGGGCCAACGTCCTGACTTTC. The chain carries TRBV12-3 or TRBV12-4 and TRBJ2-6; D not certain. The CDR3 is 12 amino acids. Trimming cost V 7 bases and J 4 bases, with 5 bases left between them.

Only a few counts were recorded for this clonotype. The gene calls are TRBV12-3 or TRBV12-4 and TRBJ1-5; possibly TRBD1 for D (5 bases). This CDR3 has 14 residues. V shed 3 bases and J shed 5 bases, with 11 bases lying between them. The CDR3 DNA is TGTGCCAGCAGTTTGGGGGGTGGATATCAGCCCCAGCATTTT. This encodes CASSLGGGYQPQHF.

This clonotype was observed many times. V gene TRBV24-1 combines with J gene TRBJ1-5, with 7 bases matching TRBD1. Germline assignment: CDR1 KGHDR and CDR2 SFDVKD. V trimming: 5 bases; J trimming: 6 bases; junction bases outside the gene matches: 6. The CDR3 length is 14 residues. The CDR3 loop is CATSAAGGGQPQHF. CDR3 DNA: TGTGCCACCAGTGCTGCAGGGGGAGGTCAGCCCCAGCATTTT.

This clonotype appeared a few times. J is TRBJ1-2 and V is TRBV12-3 or TRBV12-4; a possible D gene is TRBD1 (6 bases). The CDR3 runs to 13 residues. V was clipped by 1 base and J by 6 bases, with 9 bases between them. The CDR3 region has the DNA TGTGCCAGCAGTTTAGGGGGGGCGGATGGCTACACCTTC. Translation: CASSLGGADGYTF.

This clonotype was seen many times. The junction differs from germline at one of its ends, possibly a read error. V is TRBV6-5 and J is TRBJ2-5, with unresolved D. CDR1 and CDR2 (germline): MNHEY, SVGAGI. The CDR3 contains 13 residues. Here the CDR3 reads CASRYSYQETQYF. CDR3 DNA: TGTGCCAGCAGATACTCGTACCAAGAGACCCAGTACTTC.

This clonotype occurred many times. The chain combines TRBV12-3 or TRBV12-4 with TRBJ1-5; TRBD1 agrees at 9 bases. The CDR3 covers 15 residues. The trim removed 5 bases at V and 0 bases at J, leaving 2 bases unmatched. CDR3 protein: CASSTGQGSNQPQHF. CDR3 in DNA: TGTGCCAGCAGTACGGGACAGGGTAGCAATCAGCCCCAGCATTTT.

On this clonotype itself: This could be a read error, since a much larger clone is one nucleotide away. The chain employs TRBV20-1 and TRBJ1-1; D might be TRBD1 (5 bases). Germline assignment: CDR1 DFQATT and CDR2 SNEGSKA (reference sequence). Trimming cost V 6 bases and J 6 bases, with 14 bases left between them. This CDR3 has 12 amino acids. The CDR3 DNA follows: TGCAGTGCCCGAGGATGGGGGGCTGAAGCTTTCTTT. It codes for CSARGWGAEAFF.

This clonotype occurred many times. The chain employs TRBV20-1 and TRBJ1-5, with no clear D. The CDR3 is 12 amino acids. The V end lost 5 bases, the J end lost 0 bases, and 5 bases lay between the germline ends. Germline lookup yields CDR1 DFQATT and CDR2 SNEGSKA (reference sequence). The CDR3 is CSALNSNQPQHF. The CDR3 nucleotides read TGCAGTGCTCTTAATAGCAATCAGCCCCAGCATTTT.

This clonotype was observed at least ten times. V is TRBV20-1 and J is TRBJ2-4, with D uncertain. This CDR3 is built from 13 residues. The V gene's germline CDR1 is DFQATT and CDR2 SNEGSKA (reference sequence). V shed 1 base and J shed 5 bases, with 9 bases lying between them. CDR3 amino acids: CSARGTDENIQYF. The CDR3 DNA follows: TGCAGTGCTAGAGGTACCGACGAAAACATTCAGTACTTC.